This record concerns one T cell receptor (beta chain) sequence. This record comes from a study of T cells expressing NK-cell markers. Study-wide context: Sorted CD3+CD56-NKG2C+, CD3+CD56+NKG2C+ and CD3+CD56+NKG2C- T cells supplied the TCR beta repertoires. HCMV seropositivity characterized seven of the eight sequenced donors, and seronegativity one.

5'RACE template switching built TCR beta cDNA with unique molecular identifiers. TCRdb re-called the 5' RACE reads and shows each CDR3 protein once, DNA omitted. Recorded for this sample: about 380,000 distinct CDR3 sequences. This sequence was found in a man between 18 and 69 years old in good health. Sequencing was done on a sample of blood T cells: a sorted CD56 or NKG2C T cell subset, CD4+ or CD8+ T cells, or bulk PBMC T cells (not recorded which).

The CDR3: CASDLGQGHEQFF. The V call is TRBV6-1, the J call TRBJ2-1; the D call from TCRdb, TRBD2, cannot be confirmed without DNA. From germline, CDR1 is MNHNS and CDR2 SASEGT. CDR3 length: 13 residues.